These 14 T cell receptor beta chains were all obtained from the same sample, sequenced in a study of OX40 agonist ivuxolimab in advanced cancers. Assay: immunoSEQ multiplex PCR; the TCRdb copy retains only in-frame clones and omits some. The table has 45,000 to 50,000 clones, roughly 91% seen once. The specimen was CD4+ or CD8+ T cells sorted from blood, collected in a trial of the OX40 agonist ivuxolimab. Receptors were obtained from an adult with an advanced solid tumor such as melanoma, head and neck, liver or kidney cancer.

V gene TRBV12-5 combines with J gene TRBJ2-1, with D hard to call. The germline CDR1 and CDR2 sequences are LGHNT and FRNRAP. The CDR3 runs 13 residues. The V end lost 5 bases, the J end lost 5 bases, and 10 bases lay between the germline ends. The CDR3 nucleotides read TGTGCTAGTGGTCTCTCTCAGGACAATGAGCAGTTCTTC. Translation: CASGLSQDNEQFF.

The chain couples TRBV7-9 to TRBJ1-5, with D hard to call. V lost 1 base, J lost 2 bases, and 6 bases lay in between. Germline loops: CDR1 SEHNR, CDR2 FQNEAQ (reference sequence). This CDR3 is built from 14 residues. The CDR3 DNA follows: TGTGCCAGCAGCTTAGGGCAGGGCAATCAGCCCCAGCATTTT. Protein sequence: CASSLGQGNQPQHF.

This chain uses TRBV9 with TRBJ2-1, with unresolved D. Trimming pared 3 bases from V and 12 bases from J, leaving 7 bases between. Per germline, CDR1 SGDLS and CDR2 YYNGEE. The length of the CDR3 is 10 residues. The CDR3 loop reads CASSGSRQFF. CDR3 coding DNA: TGTGCCAGCAGCGGATCGCGGCAGTTCTTC. The full variable domain, with the rest looked up from reference TRBV9 and TRBJ2-1, is DSGVTQTPKHLITATGQRVTLRCSPRSGDLSVYWYQQSLDQGLQFLIQYYNGEERAKGNILERFSAQQFPDLHSELNLSSLELGDSALYFCASSGSRQFFGPGTRLTVL.

The J gene is TRBJ2-5, the V gene TRBV7-9; D unresolved. The CDR3 has 14 amino acids. The V and J ends lost 3 bases and 1 base respectively, with 9 bases between them. CDR1 is SEHNR, CDR2 FQNEAQ, per germline (reference sequence). The CDR3 sequence is CASSLTGVQETQYF. The DNA of the CDR3 is TGTGCCAGCAGCTTGACTGGGGTCCAAGAGACCCAGTACTTC.

This chain joins TRBV27 and TRBJ2-1; D ambiguous. The CDR3 has 16 amino acids. Germline CDR1 reads MNHEY; CDR2 reads SMNVEV (reference sequence). V dropped 2 bases and J dropped 2 bases, with 13 bases sitting between them. The CDR3 DNA sequence: TGTGCCAGCAGTTTAGGGCCCCCAGTAGCCTACAATGAGCAGTTCTTC. This gives the protein CASSLGPPVAYNEQFF.

The chain has TRBV6-5 and TRBJ1-1; D remains ambiguous. Looked up from germline, CDR1 is MNHEY and CDR2 is SVGAGI. Trimming left V 0 bases short and J 2 bases short, with 4 bases between. The CDR3 consists of 13 residues. The CDR3 loop is CASSYSDNTEAFF. In nucleotides, the CDR3 is TGTGCCAGCAGTTACTCAGATAACACTGAAGCTTTCTTT.

This sequence joins TRBV11-2 and TRBJ1-4, with D hard to call. Germline CDR1 reads SGHAT; CDR2 reads FQNNGV. The CDR3 is made up of 15 amino acids. Trimming cost V 1 base and J 4 bases, with 10 bases left between them. The CDR3 DNA follows: TGTGCCAGCAGCTTAGTGGCAGGACTTAATGAAAAACTGTTTTTT. Amino acid sequence: CASSLVAGLNEKLFF.

V and J are TRBV11-2 and TRBJ1-4; D is possibly TRBD1 (6 bases). The CDR3 consists of 14 residues. The V end was cut by 4 bases, the J end by 7 bases, with 13 bases between. Germline CDR1 SGHAT, CDR2 FQNNGV. CDR3 sequence reads: CASSSQGRVEKLFF. CDR3 nucleotides: TGTGCCAGCAGCTCACAGGGCAGAGTTGAAAAACTGTTTTTT. Variable domain in full (rest from reference TRBV11-2 and TRBJ1-4): EAGVAQSPRYKIIEKRQSVAFWCNPISGHATLYWYQQILGQGPKLLIQFQNNGVVDDSQLPKDRFSAERLKGVDSTLKIQPAKLEDSAVYLCASSSQGRVEKLFFGSGTQLSVL.

The gene calls are TRBV19 and TRBJ2-3; perhaps TRBD1 as D (6 bases). With 5 bases removed from V and 3 bases from J, the gap between germline ends came to 12 bases. This CDR3 has 14 residues. Germline loops: CDR1 LNHDA, CDR2 SQIVND (reference sequence). The CDR3 sequence is CASSPGRGTDTQYF. The CDR3 DNA reads as TGTGCCAGTAGTCCCGGCAGGGGAACAGATACGCAGTATTTT. Complete variable domain (other parts from reference TRBV19 and TRBJ2-3): DGGITQSPKYLFRKEGQNVTLSCEQNLNHDAMYWYRQDPGQGLRLIYYSQIVNDFQKGDIAEGYSVSREKKESFPLTVTSAQKNPTAFYLCASSPGRGTDTQYFGPGTRLTVL.

The genes are TRBV19 and TRBJ1-5; D gene uncertain. The V gene lost 1 base and the J gene lost 2 bases, with 12 bases spanning the gap. CDR3 length: 16 residues. Germline loops: CDR1 LNHDA, CDR2 SQIVND (reference sequence). The CDR3 coding sequence is TGTGCCAGTAGTATAGGCAACCCCTATGGCAATCAGCCCCAGCATTTT. It yields the protein CASSIGNPYGNQPQHF.

This clone was detected only a few times. This rearrangement joins TRBV11-2 to TRBJ2-7; possibly TRBD2 for D (6 bases). The CDR3 is 13 amino acids. V was shortened by 5 bases and J by 6 bases, with 14 bases between the two germline ends. From germline, CDR1 is SGHAT and CDR2 FQNNGV. The CDR3 spells CASSIGRGGEQYF. CDR3 sequence (DNA): TGTGCCAGCAGCATCGGGCGGGGAGGCGAGCAGTACTTC.

V is TRBV7-8 and J is TRBJ2-2; no clear D gene. CDR1 and CDR2 from the germline V gene are SGHVS and FQNEAQ. The CDR3 totals 13 residues. V lost 5 bases and J 5 bases, leaving 9 bases between the germline ends. The CDR3 protein is CASSPPATGELFF. The CDR3 DNA is TGTGCCAGCAGCCCCCCAGCAACCGGGGAGCTGTTTTTT.

This rearrangement joins TRBV6-5 to TRBJ2-2, with TRBD1 matching 8 bases. V lost 7 bases, J lost 4 bases, and 8 bases stayed unmatched. Germline V CDR1 and CDR2: MNHEY, SVGAGI. CDR3 length: 15 residues. The CDR3 DNA reads TGTGCCAGCAATCGACAGGGGAAGGCCACCGGGGAGCTGTTTTTT. Its protein product is CASNRQGKATGELFF.

The rearrangement uses TRBV2 and TRBJ2-5, with D possibly TRBD2 on 6 matching bases. V was trimmed by 2 bases and J by 6 bases, leaving 22 bases between them. Germline CDR1 and CDR2: SNHLY and FYNNEI. This CDR3 has 17 residues. For the CDR3, the DNA is TGTGCCAGCAGTGAACGTGGAGGGACCGGCCCCGGGCAGACCCAGTACTTC. This encodes CASSERGGTGPGQTQYF.